This T cell receptor beta chain is from a study of T cell responses to AZD1222 COVID-19 vaccine. Study-level information: Pooled samples include second doses given at about 4 or 12 weeks.

The data were produced by immunoSEQ multiplex PCR, yet TCRdb's version contains in-frame clones alone and is incomplete. The repertoire consists of 120,000 or so clones, with roughly 88% occurring once and the leading ten covering 6.2%. Study outcomes and limitations: No day 14 peak samples; only post-peak repertoires were characterized.

Turning to this clone: Its specificity is unknown.

The CDR3 has 14 amino acids. V shed 6 bases and J 9 bases; nucleotides not matched to a gene: 7. Germline V gene data show CDR1 as MNHEY and CDR2 as SVGEGT. This sequence originates from an adult in good health. The V gene is TRBV6-2 or TRBV6-3, the J gene TRBJ1-6, with 8 bases aligning to TRBD1. The sequencing here drew on peripheral blood, taken on day 0 of AZD1222 vaccination. Here the CDR3 reads CASSHGQGASPLHF. CDR3 DNA: TGTGCCAGCAGCCACGGACAGGGTGCTTCACCCCTCCACTTT.